This T cell receptor beta chain was sequenced in a study of neurological immune-mediated disorders. Study-wide points: The greatest degree of TCR clonal expansion was observed in HTLV-1-associated myelopathy, with the lowest in multiple sclerosis, below that of healthy controls.

V was pared by 1 base and J by 8 bases, with 8 bases of the junction left unmatched. This CDR3 has 15 residues. Germline values: CDR1 MNHEY, CDR2 SMNVEV (reference sequence). This clonotype came up many times. Its antigen is not known. Volunteers at a blood bank in Maryland, USA, were the healthy controls. The unsorted libraries originated from 2 million PBMCs kept at -80 C. The authors made cDNA by 5'RACE with 10-nucleotide random UMIs. Using its own MiXCR run on the 5' RACE reads, TCRdb lists one record per CDR3 protein. The table lists about 84,000 distinct CDR3 sequences, 9% to 12% of them singletons.

The source of this sequence is a man aged 35-49 years in good health. The specimen was PBMCs. The chain is built from TRBV27 and TRBJ2-1, with 7 positions matching TRBD2. As DNA, the CDR3 is TGTGCCAGCAGTTTATTCCGGGAGGTAGGTGATGAGCAGTTCTTC. Protein: CASSLFREVGDEQFF.